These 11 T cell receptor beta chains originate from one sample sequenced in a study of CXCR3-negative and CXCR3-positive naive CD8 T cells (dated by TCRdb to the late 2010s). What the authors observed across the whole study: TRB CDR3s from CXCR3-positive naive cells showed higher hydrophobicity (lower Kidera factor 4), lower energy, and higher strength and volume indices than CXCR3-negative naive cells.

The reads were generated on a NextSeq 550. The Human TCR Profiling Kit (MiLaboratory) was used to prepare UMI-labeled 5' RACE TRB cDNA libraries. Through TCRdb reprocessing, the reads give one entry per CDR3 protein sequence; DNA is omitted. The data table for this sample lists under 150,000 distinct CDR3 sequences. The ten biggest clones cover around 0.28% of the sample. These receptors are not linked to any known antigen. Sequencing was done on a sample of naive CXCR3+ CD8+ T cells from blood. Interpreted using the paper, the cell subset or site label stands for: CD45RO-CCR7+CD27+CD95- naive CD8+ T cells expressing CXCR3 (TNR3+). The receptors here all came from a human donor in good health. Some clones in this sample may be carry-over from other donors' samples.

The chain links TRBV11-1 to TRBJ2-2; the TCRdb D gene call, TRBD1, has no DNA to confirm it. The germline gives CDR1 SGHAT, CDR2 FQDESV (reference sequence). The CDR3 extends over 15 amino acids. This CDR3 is CASSPVGGNTGELFF.

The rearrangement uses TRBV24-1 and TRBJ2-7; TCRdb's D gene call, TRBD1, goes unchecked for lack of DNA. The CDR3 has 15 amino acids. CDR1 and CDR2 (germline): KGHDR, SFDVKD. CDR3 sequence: CATSDPGQGANEQYF.

The CDR3 reads CSVEDPGLAGDTQYF. The genes are TRBV29-1 and TRBJ2-3; TCRdb picks TRBD2, but there is no DNA to check that call. The V gene's germline CDR1 is SQVTM and CDR2 ANQGSEA. The CDR3 sequence is 15 residues long.

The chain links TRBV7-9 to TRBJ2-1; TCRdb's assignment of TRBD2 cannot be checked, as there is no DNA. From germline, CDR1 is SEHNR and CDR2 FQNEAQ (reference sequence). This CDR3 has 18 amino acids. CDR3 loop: CASSPGTSGGAAYNEQFF. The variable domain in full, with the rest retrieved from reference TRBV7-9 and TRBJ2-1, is DTGVSQNPRHKITKRGQNVTFRCDPISEHNRLYWYRQTLGQGPEFLTYFQNEAQLEKSRLLSDRFSAERPKGSFSTLEIQRTEQGDSAMYLCASSPGTSGGAAYNEQFFGPGTRLTVL.

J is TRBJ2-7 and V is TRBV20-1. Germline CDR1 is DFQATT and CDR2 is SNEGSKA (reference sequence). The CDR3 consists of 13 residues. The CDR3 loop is CSARRQGAYEQYF.

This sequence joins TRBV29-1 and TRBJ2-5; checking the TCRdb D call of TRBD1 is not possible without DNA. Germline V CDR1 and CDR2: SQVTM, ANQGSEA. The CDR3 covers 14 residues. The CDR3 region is CSVVPWTVQETQYF.

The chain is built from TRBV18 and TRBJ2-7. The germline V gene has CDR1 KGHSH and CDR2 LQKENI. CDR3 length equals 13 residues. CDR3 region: CASSPPASYEQYF.

CDR3 loop: CSVNEAGRNEQFF. This chain uses TRBV29-1 with TRBJ2-1; lacking DNA, the TRBD2 call made by TCRdb goes unchecked. The CDR3 has 13 amino acids. Germline assignment: CDR1 SQVTM and CDR2 ANQGSEA.

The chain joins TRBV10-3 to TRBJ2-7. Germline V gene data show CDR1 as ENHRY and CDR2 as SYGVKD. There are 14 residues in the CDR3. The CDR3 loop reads CAISESAGAHEQYF.

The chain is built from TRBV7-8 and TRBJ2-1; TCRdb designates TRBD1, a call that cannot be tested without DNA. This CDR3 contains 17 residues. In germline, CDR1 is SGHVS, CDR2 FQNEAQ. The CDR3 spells CASSLGADRVAYNEQFF.

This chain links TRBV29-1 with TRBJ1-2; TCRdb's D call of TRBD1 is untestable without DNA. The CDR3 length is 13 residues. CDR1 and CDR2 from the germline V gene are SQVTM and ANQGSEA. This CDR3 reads CSAQVAARDGYTF.